A single TCR beta chain is shown here with its context. This sample stems from a study of blood T cell repertoires in COVID-19. Study overall: The United States, Italy and Spain supplied acute and convalescent COVID-19 samples. PBMCs, B-cell-depleted T cells, or T cells were the source of the cDNA or gDNA that made up the material.

Germline CDR1 reads MDHEN; CDR2 reads SYDVKM. This CDR3 region has 20 residues. V was cut by 4 bases and J by 4 bases, with 29 bases left in between. Authors' processing steps: Researchers report that nucleated cell counts were estimated from reference gene primer amplification. The assay was immunoSEQ multiplex PCR, and TCRdb's table has in-frame clones only and misses some. That table supplies the V and J calls and clone size; D and trimming were determined from the DNA. Of more than 150,000 clones in the sample, roughly 88% are singletons; the top ten hold 10% to 15%. Donors of Cohort 3 who recovered were those that had two negative PCRs, clearance, or symptom resolution.

The sequencing input was PBMCs or T cells enriched from blood (not recorded which). This clonotype was sampled from a woman between 55 and 75 years old who had recovered from COVID-19. The V and J genes are TRBV28 and TRBJ2-1, with D possibly matching TRBD2 (5 bases). CDR3: CASSSLLSRGGSGIYNEQFF. DNA for the CDR3: TGTGCCAGCAGTTCCCTACTCTCCCGAGGCGGGTCCGGGATATACAATGAGCAGTTCTTC.